These 9 T cell receptor beta chains were sequenced from one sample in a study of cytotoxic CD8 clonotypes in ibrutinib-treated CLL. Produced via immunoSEQ multiplex PCR; TCRdb's table is partial and in-frame only. There are roughly 130,000 clones in the sample; 79% occur only once, and around 13% lies in the top ten. The specimen was PBMCs, collected after 12 months of ibrutinib treatment. The receptors derive from a human donor with chronic lymphocytic leukemia.

The chain recombines TRBV4-3 with TRBJ2-2; 12 nucleotides align to TRBD2. Trimming cost V 0 bases and J 5 bases; bases outside gene matches: 7. The CDR3 is made up of 18 amino acids. In germline, CDR1 is LGHNA, CDR2 YSLEER. The CDR3 here is CASSQDLAGGPRTGELFF. CDR3 sequence (DNA): TGCGCCAGCAGCCAAGACCTAGCGGGAGGGCCTCGGACCGGGGAGCTGTTTTTT.

The rearrangement links TRBV7-9 to TRBJ2-3; TRBD2 agrees at 15 bases. The CDR3 has 17 amino acids. Germline V gene lookup returns CDR1 SEHNR and CDR2 FQNEAQ (reference sequence). V lost 0 bases, J lost 5 bases, and 3 bases stayed unmatched. The DNA for the CDR3 is TGTGCCAGCAGCTTAGCAGGACTAGCGGGAGGGAAAGATACGCAGTATTTT. Protein sequence: CASSLAGLAGGKDTQYF.

The chain is built from TRBV5-1 and TRBJ1-1; 8 bases agree with TRBD1. Germline values: CDR1 SGHRS, CDR2 YFSETQ. After removal of 3 bases from V and 0 bases from J, the junction contained 10 bases not matched to a gene. The length of the CDR3 is 17 residues. This chain's CDR3 is CASSSTGTGYMNTEAFF. The CDR3 DNA reads TGCGCCAGCAGCTCAACCGGGACAGGTTACATGAACACTGAAGCTTTCTTT.

The V call is TRBV7-2, the J call TRBJ2-3, with D tentatively TRBD2 (6 bases). Germline V gene data show CDR1 as SGHTA and CDR2 as FQGNSA. V dropped 5 bases and J dropped 2 bases, with 14 bases sitting between them. The CDR3 loop spans 15 amino acids. The CDR3 coding sequence is TGTGCCAGCAGCCCAACAAGGGACTTCACAGATACGCAGTATTTT. Amino acid sequence: CASSPTRDFTDTQYF. Based on the CDR3 plus reference TRBV7-2 and TRBJ2-3, the full variable domain is GAGVSQSPSNKVTEKGKDVELRCDPISGHTALYWYRQSLGQGLEFLIYFQGNSAPDKSGLPSDRFSAERTGGSVSTLTIQRTQQEDSAVYLCASSPTRDFTDTQYFGPGTRLTVL.

The rearrangement links TRBV6-5 to TRBJ2-3; no firm D call. CDR1 is MNHEY, CDR2 SVGAGI, per germline. The CDR3 spans 12 residues. V gave up 8 bases and J gave up 4 bases, with 10 bases separating them. The CDR3 loop reads CASSTASDTQYF. CDR3 bases: TGTGCCAGCTCTACCGCGTCAGATACGCAGTATTTT.

The gene calls are TRBV13 and TRBJ2-6; D is ambiguous. V was cut by 1 base and J by 0 bases, with 13 bases left in between. CDR3 length equals 18 residues. Germline lookup yields CDR1 PRHDT and CDR2 FYEKMQ (reference sequence). CDR3 region: CASSLESGRSSGANVLTF. DNA for the CDR3: TGTGCCAGCAGCTTAGAAAGTGGCAGGAGCTCTGGGGCCAACGTCCTGACTTTC.

This chain links TRBV2 with TRBJ2-7; D ambiguous. In germline, CDR1 is SNHLY, CDR2 FYNNEI. The CDR3 contains 14 residues. Trimming stripped 7 bases from V and 5 bases from J, with 18 bases between. The CDR3 region has the DNA TGTGCCAGCAAGGGTCCCGAGGCTTCCCACGAGCAGTACTTC. The encoded protein is CASKGPEASHEQYF.

The chain links TRBV11-2 to TRBJ2-7; D may be TRBD2 (6 bases). The V gene's germline CDR1 is SGHAT and CDR2 FQNNGV. This CDR3 comprises 13 residues. The V end lost 4 bases, the J end lost 2 bases, and 9 bases lay between the germline ends. The CDR3 here is CASSSGRTYEQYF. CDR3 bases: TGTGCCAGCAGCTCGGGGAGGACCTACGAGCAGTACTTC.

V and J are TRBV6-6 and TRBJ2-5; tentatively, D is TRBD2 (5 bases). Germline V gene lookup returns CDR1 MNHNY and CDR2 SVGAGI (reference sequence). V shed 3 bases and J shed 5 bases, with 16 bases lying between them. There are 15 residues in the CDR3. The CDR3 nucleotides are TGTGCCAGCAGTTATGGTTCGCTCCCGGGGGAGACCCAGTACTTC. Its protein is CASSYGSLPGETQYF.